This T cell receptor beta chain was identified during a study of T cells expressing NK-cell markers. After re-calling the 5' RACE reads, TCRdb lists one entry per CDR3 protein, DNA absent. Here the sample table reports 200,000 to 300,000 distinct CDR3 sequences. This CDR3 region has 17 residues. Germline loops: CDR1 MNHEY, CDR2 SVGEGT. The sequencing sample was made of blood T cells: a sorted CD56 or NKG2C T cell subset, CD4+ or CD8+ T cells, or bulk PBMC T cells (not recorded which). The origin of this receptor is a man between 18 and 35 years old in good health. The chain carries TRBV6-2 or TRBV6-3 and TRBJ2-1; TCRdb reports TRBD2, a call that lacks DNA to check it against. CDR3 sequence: CASSYLKTSLFYNEQFF.